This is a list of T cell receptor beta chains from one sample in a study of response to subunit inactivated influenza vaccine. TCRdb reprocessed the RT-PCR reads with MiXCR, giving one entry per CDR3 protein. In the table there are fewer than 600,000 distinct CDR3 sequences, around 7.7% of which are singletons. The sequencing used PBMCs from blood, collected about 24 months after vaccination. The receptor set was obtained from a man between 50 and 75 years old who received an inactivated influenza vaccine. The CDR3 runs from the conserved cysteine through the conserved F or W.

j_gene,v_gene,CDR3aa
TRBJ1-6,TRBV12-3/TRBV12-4,CASSLEKRSPLHF
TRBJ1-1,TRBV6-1,CASNEPTRRTEAFF
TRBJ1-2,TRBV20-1,CSARDRWDGYTF
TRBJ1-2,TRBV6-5,CASSYPGTGADNYGYTF
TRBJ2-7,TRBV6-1,CASSPDGLSYEQYF
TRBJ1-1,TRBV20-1,CSARRTGAPEAFF
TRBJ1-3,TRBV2,CASSEGTRSGNTIYF
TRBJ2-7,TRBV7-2,CASSLARLAGAPISYEQYF
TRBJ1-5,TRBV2,CASSDLTGSNQPQHF
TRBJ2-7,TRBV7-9,CASSLALGQGTHEQYF
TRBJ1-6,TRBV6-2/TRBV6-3,CASNFGLTVYNSPLHF
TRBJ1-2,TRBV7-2,CASTVTGLTNYGYTF
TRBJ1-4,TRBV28,CASYSRTNEKLFF
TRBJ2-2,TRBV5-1,CASSFGSGFTTGELFF
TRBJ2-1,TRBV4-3,CASSQEKWREQFF
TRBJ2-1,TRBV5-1,CASTTSGDSYNEQFF
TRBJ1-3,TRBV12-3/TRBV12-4,CASSLGSNSGNTIYF
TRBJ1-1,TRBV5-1,CASSLEGATEAFF
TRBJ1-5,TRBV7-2,CASSMAGGNQPQHF
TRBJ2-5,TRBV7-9,CASSYETQYF
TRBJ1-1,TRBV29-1,CSVDQGGPEAFF
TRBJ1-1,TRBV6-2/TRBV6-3,CASSYMGRFDEAFF
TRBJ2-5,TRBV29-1,CSVESAVLETQYF
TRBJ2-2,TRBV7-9,CASLPWGELFF
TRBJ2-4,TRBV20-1,CSACTIQNIQYF
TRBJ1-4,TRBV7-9,CASSSGDSNEKLFF
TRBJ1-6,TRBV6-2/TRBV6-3,CASSWASSPLHF
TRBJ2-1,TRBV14,CASSQLTGVGGMSYNEQFF
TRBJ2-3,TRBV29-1,CSVEEDSTDTQYF
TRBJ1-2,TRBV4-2,CASSQEQGPRGYTF
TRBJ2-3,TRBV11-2,CASSLGIGADTQYF
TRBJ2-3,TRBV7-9,CASSTGLYSDTQYF
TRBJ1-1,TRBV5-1,CASSPQDGVNTEAFF
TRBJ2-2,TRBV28,CASSPPGGLGELFF
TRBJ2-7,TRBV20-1,CSAATGTATYEQYF
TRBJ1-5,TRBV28,CAISERASEPQHF
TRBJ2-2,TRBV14,CASSHTTSGGTITGELFF
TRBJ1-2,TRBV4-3,CASSQEPPLNYGYTF
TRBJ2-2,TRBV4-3,CASSVTGNTGELFF
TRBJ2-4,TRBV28,CASSRPRQGGRNIQYF
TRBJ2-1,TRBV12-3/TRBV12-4,CASSFRGETFEQFF
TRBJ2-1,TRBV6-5,CASSYLSGGTTYNEQFF
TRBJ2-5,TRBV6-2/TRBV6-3,CASQDRDQETQYF
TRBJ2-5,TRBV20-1,CSASLAGEETQYF
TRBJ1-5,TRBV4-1,CASSQEGQSNQPQHF
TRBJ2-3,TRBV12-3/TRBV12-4,CASSSRLGGTDTQYF
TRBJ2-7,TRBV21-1,CASSKDQAASSYEQYF
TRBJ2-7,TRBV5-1,CASSQEWGGTNEQYF
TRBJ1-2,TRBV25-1,CASSGRFLGYGYTF
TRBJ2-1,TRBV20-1,CSARVPSGIYNEQFF
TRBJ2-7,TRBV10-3,CAISESPNSYEQYF
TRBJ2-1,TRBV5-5,CASSTSFGTGFAEQFF